The next 29 T cell receptor beta chains were all read from a single sample in a study of T-cell memory formation after mild COVID-19. One entry per CDR3 protein results from TCRdb running MiXCR on the 5' RACE reads. Counted here are roughly 450,000 distinct CDR3 sequences, 15% to 20% occurring once; the ten biggest clones make up about 12%. The source material was PBMCs or a T cell subset sorted from them (not recorded which). These TCRs come from an adult woman who had mild COVID-19 (a few samples of this study predate the infection). Cell type and time point are not known.

The V and J genes are TRBV20-1 and TRBJ2-1; a possible D gene is TRBD2 (6 bases). Per germline, CDR1 DFQATT and CDR2 SNEGSKA (reference sequence). This CDR3 has 15 amino acids. Trimming pared 3 bases from V and 3 bases from J, leaving 15 bases between. CDR3 in amino acids: CSASFASEFYNEQFF. CDR3 in DNA: TGCAGTGCTAGCTTCGCTAGCGAGTTCTACAATGAGCAGTTCTTC.

This clonotype was counted between two and nine times. The J gene is TRBJ2-5, the V gene TRBV6-6; 11 bases agree with TRBD2. The germline V gene has CDR1 MNHNY and CDR2 SVGAGI (reference sequence). The V and J ends lost 6 bases and 5 bases, in that order; junction bases with no gene match: 11. This CDR3 is 16 amino acids long. Written as DNA, the CDR3 is TGTGCCAGCAGCCCATATAGCGGGGGGGCCGAGGAGACCCAGTACTTC. Protein product: CASSPYSGGAEETQYF.

The chain joins TRBV5-1 to TRBJ2-7, with D tentatively TRBD2 (6 bases). The length of the CDR3 is 16 residues. Germline values: CDR1 SGHRS, CDR2 YFSETQ. Trimming pared 4 bases from V and 4 bases from J, leaving 21 bases between. For the CDR3, the DNA is TGCGCCAGCAGCGGGGGGATGCTCCGGGATATTTACGAGCAGTACTTC. Translating it yields CASSGGMLRDIYEQYF.

The CDR3 DNA is TGTGCCAGCAGTTACTCTTTAGCGGGGGGGGACGACGAGCAGTTCTTC. Its protein is CASSYSLAGGDDEQFF. The gene calls are TRBV6-2 or TRBV6-3 and TRBJ2-1; 11 bases are shared with TRBD2. Unmatched junction bases numbered 8, after V lost 0 bases and J lost 10 bases. The CDR3 is 16 residues long. Germline CDR1 and CDR2: MNHEY and SVGEGT.

Many counts were recorded for this clonotype. The V gene is TRBV12-3 or TRBV12-4, the J gene TRBJ2-4; TRBD2 matches at 8 bases. The CDR3 has 16 residues. Unmatched junction bases numbered 8, after V lost 6 bases and J lost 1 base. The chain's CDR3 is CASSFLAGVAKNIQYF. As DNA, the CDR3 is TGTGCCAGCAGCTTTCTAGCGGGTGTTGCCAAAAACATTCAGTACTTC.

The table lists this clonotype with many counts. The gene calls are TRBV7-2 and TRBJ2-1; 12 bases are a match to TRBD2. After removal of 5 bases from V and 8 bases from J, the junction contained 10 bases not matched to a gene. The germline V gene has CDR1 SGHTA and CDR2 FQGNSA. This CDR3 spans 16 amino acids. CDR3 loop: CASSPQTSGSGHEQFF. The CDR3 coding sequence is TGTGCCAGCAGCCCTCAGACTAGCGGGAGTGGCCATGAGCAGTTCTTC.

Notes on this clonotype: Given a much more abundant clone one base away, this may be a read error. The rearrangement joins TRBV20-1 to TRBJ2-3, with D perhaps matching TRBD2 (5 bases). The CDR3 sequence is 16 residues long. V was clipped by 5 bases and J by 5 bases, with 23 bases between them. Germline V gene lookup returns CDR1 DFQATT and CDR2 SNEGSKA (reference sequence). CDR3 in amino acids: CSAQRTPFSRGDTQYF. CDR3 bases: TGCAGTGCTCAGAGAACGCCTTTCTCCCGGGGAGATACGCAGTATTTT.

This clonotype was observed a handful of times. The V and J genes are TRBV10-3 and TRBJ1-1, with D perhaps TRBD1 (5 bases). V was shortened by 5 bases and J by 2 bases, with 9 bases between the two germline ends. Germline V gene sequence: CDR1 ENHRY, CDR2 SYGVKD. The CDR3 sequence is 13 residues long. The chain's CDR3 is CAISRGTNTEAFF. The CDR3 DNA reads TGTGCCATCAGTCGGGGCACAAACACTGAAGCTTTCTTT.

V is TRBV12-3 or TRBV12-4 and J is TRBJ1-5; D unresolved. The CDR3 contains 12 residues. V was trimmed by 6 bases and J by 10 bases, leaving 13 bases between them. The CDR3 DNA reads as TGTGCCAGCAGCCACAGTCGCTCCCCCCAGCATTTT. It translates to CASSHSRSPQHF.

The J gene is TRBJ2-7, the V gene TRBV27; D may match TRBD1 or TRBD2 (5 bases each). The CDR3 has 15 residues. Germline V gene lookup returns CDR1 MNHEY and CDR2 SMNVEV (reference sequence). V lost 6 bases and J 4 bases, leaving 19 bases between the germline ends. The CDR3 protein is CASRMVPGPEYEQYF. The CDR3 nucleotides read TGTGCCAGCAGGATGGTCCCGGGACCTGAATACGAGCAGTACTTC.

This clonotype has ten or more counts. The chain joins TRBV5-1 to TRBJ2-1, with D uncertain. V lost 5 bases to trimming and J lost 10 bases, with 19 bases between them. The CDR3 loop spans 14 amino acids. Per germline, CDR1 SGHRS and CDR2 YFSETQ. The CDR3 is CASSTAWADVEQFF. CDR3 DNA: TGCGCCAGCAGTACTGCCTGGGCAGACGTGGAGCAGTTCTTC.

The table lists this clonotype with a few counts. The chain joins TRBV7-9 to TRBJ2-1; 7 bases agree with TRBD2. Germline CDR1 is SEHNR and CDR2 is FQNEAQ (reference sequence). J was trimmed by 7 bases and V by 4 bases; bases with no gene match: 4. The CDR3 is made up of 13 amino acids. This CDR3 is CASSSRGGNEQFF. The CDR3 nucleotides read TGTGCCAGCAGCTCGAGGGGAGGGAATGAGCAGTTCTTC.

This clonotype was observed a handful of times. This chain uses TRBV19 with TRBJ2-3; D remains unclear. This CDR3 comprises 13 residues. V was pared by 2 bases and J by 6 bases, with 9 bases between. Per the germline V gene, CDR1 is LNHDA and CDR2 is SQIVND (reference sequence). The CDR3 DNA follows: TGTGCCAGTAGTATACTACTTGAGGATACGCAGTATTTT. Protein sequence: CASSILLEDTQYF.

The genes are TRBV7-2 and TRBJ2-3; 8 nucleotides match TRBD2. Germline V gene lookup returns CDR1 SGHTA and CDR2 FQGNSA. The J segment lost 4 bases and the V segment lost 7 bases, leaving 4 bases of the junction unmatched. The CDR3 runs 13 residues. This CDR3 reads CASNLAGPDTQYF. For the CDR3, the DNA is TGTGCCAGCAACCTAGCGGGTCCAGATACGCAGTATTTT.

This clonotype was seen just once. This sequence joins TRBV7-9 and TRBJ1-4; D possibly corresponds to TRBD1 (5 bases). Germline V lookup: CDR1 SEHNR, CDR2 FQNEAQ (reference sequence). V was pared by 3 bases and J by 7 bases, with 12 bases between. The CDR3 consists of 14 residues. The CDR3 loop is CASSFRGESEKLFF. CDR3 nucleotide sequence: TGTGCCAGCAGCTTTAGAGGGGAGAGTGAAAAACTGTTTTTT.

This clonotype was seen more than once but under ten times. The rearrangement links TRBV12-3 or TRBV12-4 to TRBJ2-1; TRBD1 aligns across 8 bases. V dropped 5 bases and J dropped 1; count of bases not matched to a gene: 7. CDR3 length: 16 amino acids. The CDR3 DNA reads as TGTGCCAGCAGTCCAGGACAGGGAAGGTCCTACAATGAGCAGTTCTTC. Translated, it gives CASSPGQGRSYNEQFF.

The V and J genes are TRBV4-2 and TRBJ1-6; D gene ambiguous. The CDR3 consists of 13 residues. Trimming cost V 1 base and J 6 bases, with 4 bases left between them. Germline V gene lookup returns CDR1 LGHNA and CDR2 YNFKEQ. The CDR3 loop is CASSQVSNSPLHF. For the CDR3, the DNA is TGTGCCAGCAGCCAAGTTTCTAATTCACCCCTCCACTTT.

Ten or more counts support this clonotype. The chain joins TRBV7-2 to TRBJ2-1, with TRBD2 matching 7 bases. The J segment lost 7 bases and the V segment lost 2 bases, leaving 11 bases of the junction unmatched. Germline assignment: CDR1 SGHTA and CDR2 FQGNSA. The CDR3 runs 16 residues. CDR3 nucleotide sequence: TGTGCCAGCAGCTTACTGGGCCCTAGCGGAAGGAATGAGCAGTTCTTC. Residues: CASSLLGPSGRNEQFF.

This clonotype showed up just a few times. V usage is TRBV2 and J usage is TRBJ2-7; 7 bases map to TRBD2. CDR1 and CDR2 (germline): SNHLY, FYNNEI. V lost 1 base, J lost 2 bases, and 8 bases stayed unmatched. The CDR3 extends over 16 amino acids. CDR3 residues: CASSEVGDYGAYEQYF. DNA for the CDR3: TGTGCCAGCAGTGAAGTAGGGGACTATGGGGCCTACGAGCAGTACTTC.

This clonotype was picked up many times. An end of the junction does not agree with germline; a read error may underlie this. V and J are TRBV5-1 and TRBJ2-3; tentatively, D is TRBD2 (5 bases). There are 14 residues in the CDR3. From germline, CDR1 is SGHRS and CDR2 YFSETQ. The CDR3 sequence is CASSLGGSTDTQYF. The CDR3 region has the DNA TGTGCCAGCAGCTTAGGCGGGAGCACAGATACGCAGTATTTT.

This clonotype was seen a handful of times. The rearrangement joins TRBV5-4 to TRBJ2-7; D is uncertain. Trimming took 4 bases from V and 5 from J, leaving 10 bases between them. CDR3 length: 12 residues. Germline lookup yields CDR1 SGHNT and CDR2 YYREEE (reference sequence). CDR3 loop: CASSLWENEQYF. CDR3 in DNA: TGTGCCAGCAGCCTGTGGGAAAACGAGCAGTACTTC.

The genes are TRBV7-9 and TRBJ2-7; D tentatively fits TRBD1 or TRBD2 (5 bases each). V lost 0 bases to trimming and J lost 7 bases, with 19 bases between them. Germline V gives CDR1 SEHNR, CDR2 FQNEAQ (reference sequence). This CDR3 spans 16 amino acids. CDR3 amino acids: CASSLAGTVPPGEQYF. The CDR3, as DNA: TGTGCCAGCAGCTTAGCTGGGACCGTGCCCCCCGGTGAGCAGTACTTC.

The gene calls are TRBV3-1 and TRBJ1-6; D uncertain. Germline V gives CDR1 LGHDT, CDR2 YNNKEL (reference sequence). Trimming removed 1 base at V and 9 bases at J, with 13 bases between. CDR3 length equals 15 residues. As DNA, the CDR3 is TGTGCCAGCAGCCAAGCCCTTGTCCGGGTTTCACCCCTCCACTTT. Translation gives CASSQALVRVSPLHF.

This clonotype was detected a few times. This chain links TRBV19 with TRBJ2-1; 11 bases line up with TRBD2. Trimming at V came to 2 bases and at J to 5 bases, leaving 5 bases not matched to a gene. CDR3 length: 16 residues. Germline assignment: CDR1 LNHDA and CDR2 SQIVND (reference sequence). The CDR3 region has the DNA TGTGCCAGTAGTATAATAGCGGGAGGGCCCAACAATGAGCAGTTCTTC. It is translated as CASSIIAGGPNNEQFF.

This clonotype was recorded a few times. The chain couples TRBV9 to TRBJ2-1; D may be TRBD1 (6 bases). Trimming removed 0 bases at V and 6 bases at J, with 13 bases between. From germline, CDR1 is SGDLS and CDR2 YYNGEE. The CDR3 is 15 residues long. The CDR3 loop is CASSVDASRGNEQFF. CDR3 DNA: TGTGCCAGCAGCGTAGATGCTAGCAGGGGCAATGAGCAGTTCTTC.

This clonotype was picked up many times. V and J are TRBV10-3 and TRBJ2-7; 9 bases match TRBD2. The germline CDR1 and CDR2 sequences are ENHRY and SYGVKD. This CDR3 is 16 amino acids long. V shed 3 bases, J shed 1 base, and the junction held 7 bases outside the gene matches. The CDR3 region has the DNA TGTGCCATCAGTGACTCGATCGCGGGAGGGTCCTACGAGCAGTACTTC. It yields the protein CAISDSIAGGSYEQYF.

J is TRBJ1-2 and V is TRBV4-2; D is possibly TRBD1 (5 bases). There are 14 residues in the CDR3. The germline gives CDR1 LGHNA, CDR2 YNFKEQ. Trimming removed 1 base from V and 10 bases from J, with 16 bases in between. CDR3 bases: TGTGCCAGCAGCCAAGGAGGTCAGGGAACTTCCTACACCTTC. Its protein product is CASSQGGQGTSYTF.

In its sample, this clonotype was seen a few times. The rearrangement joins TRBV29-1 to TRBJ1-1; D is ambiguous. V lost 4 bases and J lost 1, with 16 bases in between. Germline V gene data show CDR1 as SQVTM and CDR2 as ANQGSEA. The CDR3 is 15 residues long. CDR3 sequence: CSVALLATANTEAFF. The CDR3 nucleotides are TGCAGCGTTGCCCTTTTGGCCACGGCGAACACTGAAGCTTTCTTT.

This clonotype was counted a few times. J is TRBJ1-1 and V is TRBV11-3; 8 bases are a match to TRBD1. CDR1 SGHNT and CDR2 YENEEA come from the germline V gene. CDR3 size: 12 residues. J gave up 4 bases and V 7 bases, and 2 bases lay outside the gene matches. The CDR3 spells CASKTGGTEAFF. The CDR3, as DNA: TGTGCCAGCAAAACAGGGGGCACTGAAGCTTTCTTT.